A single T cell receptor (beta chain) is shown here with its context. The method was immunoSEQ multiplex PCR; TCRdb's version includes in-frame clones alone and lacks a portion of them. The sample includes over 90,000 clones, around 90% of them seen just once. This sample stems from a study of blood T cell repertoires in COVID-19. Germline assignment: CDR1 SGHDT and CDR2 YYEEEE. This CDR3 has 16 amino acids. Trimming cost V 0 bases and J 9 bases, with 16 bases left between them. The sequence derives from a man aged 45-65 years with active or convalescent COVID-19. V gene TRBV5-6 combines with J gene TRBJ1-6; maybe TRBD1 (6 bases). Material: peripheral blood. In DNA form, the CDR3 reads TGTGCCAGCAGCTTGGATGGGACAACCACGGGTTCACCCCTCCACTTT. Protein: CASSLDGTTTGSPLHF. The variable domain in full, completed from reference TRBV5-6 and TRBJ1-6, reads DAGVTQSPTHLIKTRGQQVTLRCSPKSGHDTVSWYQQALGQGPQFIFQYYEEEERQRGNFPDRFSGHQFPNYSSELNVNALLLGDSALYLCASSLDGTTTGSPLHFGNGTRLTVT.